The source of this TCR beta chain is a study of T cell responses to AZD1222 COVID-19 vaccine. The table came from immunoSEQ multiplex PCR; TCRdb's copy has only in-frame clones and leaves some out. Among about 150,000 clones listed, 92% were seen once. This clone was detected only once. Germline CDR1 reads SGHTA; CDR2 reads FQGNSA. This CDR3 comprises 15 residues. J was trimmed by 7 bases and V by 6 bases; bases with no gene match: 12. The chain recombines TRBV7-2 with TRBJ2-4; 7 bases are shared with TRBD1. The source of this sequence is an adult who received the AZD1222 COVID-19 vaccine. The source was peripheral blood, collected 28 days after the second AZD1222 dose. The CDR3, as DNA: TGTGCCAGCAGTAACTCCGGGACAGTTGTCAACATTCAGTACTTC. This sequence encodes CASSNSGTVVNIQYF. Using reference TRBV7-2 and TRBJ2-4 for the parts outside the CDR3, the full variable domain is GAGVSQSPSNKVTEKGKDVELRCDPISGHTALYWYRQSLGQGLEFLIYFQGNSAPDKSGLPSDRFSAERTGGSVSTLTIQRTQQEDSAVYLCASSNSGTVVNIQYFGAGTRLSVL.